This T cell receptor beta chain was profiled in a study of blood T cell repertoires in COVID-19. Study-wide context: Donors in the United States, Italy and Spain gave samples during acute or convalescent COVID-19. T cells, B-cell-depleted T cells, or PBMCs supplied cDNA or gDNA.

Assay used: immunoSEQ multiplex PCR; TCRdb lists only in-frame clones, some missing. The repertoire holds about 100,000 clones, with around 92% as singletons. The CDR3 covers 13 residues. The V end lost 4 bases, the J end lost 3 bases, and 9 bases lay between the germline ends. The germline CDR1 and CDR2 sequences are LNHDA and SQIVND (reference sequence). The chain joins TRBV19 to TRBJ1-1; weak D call: TRBD1 (5 bases). Specimen: peripheral blood. This TCR was sampled from a man between 50 and 59 years old with active COVID-19. The CDR3 protein is CASSSVRDTEAFF. Here the CDR3 DNA reads TGTGCCAGTAGTAGCGTCAGGGACACTGAAGCTTTCTTT.